These 24 T cell receptor beta chains share one sample of origin, sequenced in a study of response to subunit inactivated influenza vaccine. TCRdb redid the calling of the RT-PCR reads with MiXCR, one entry per CDR3 protein. The table lists 700,000 to 900,000 distinct CDR3 sequences, 21% of them singletons, with 10% in the top ten. The sample consisted of PBMCs from blood, taken about 5 days after vaccination. The receptors originated from a man aged 50-60 years who received an inactivated influenza vaccine.

This clonotype has only a few counts. This chain uses TRBV29-1 with TRBJ2-1, with D perhaps being TRBD1 or TRBD2 (6 bases each). Trimming removed 5 bases from V and 6 bases from J, with 20 bases in between. This CDR3 region has 15 residues. Looked up from germline, CDR1 is SQVTM and CDR2 is ANQGSEA. CDR3 sequence reads: CSVSRGVSLGNEQFF. The CDR3 DNA sequence: TGCAGCGTTTCGAGGGGGGTGTCGCTTGGCAATGAGCAGTTCTTC.

This clonotype was counted many times. The chain joins TRBV20-1 to TRBJ2-7, with 9 bases matching TRBD1. The ends lost 5 bases at V and 5 bases at J; junction bases unmatched: 7. The CDR3 runs 13 residues. Germline V gives CDR1 DFQATT, CDR2 SNEGSKA (reference sequence). The CDR3 coding sequence is TGCAGTGCTGAACCACAGGGGGCGAACGAGCAGTACTTC. It encodes CSAEPQGANEQYF.

The rearrangement uses TRBV6-5 and TRBJ2-1; 10 positions match TRBD2. This CDR3 has 15 residues. The V segment lost 4 bases and the J segment 5 bases; nucleotides outside the gene matches: 5. In germline, CDR1 is MNHEY, CDR2 SVGAGI. The CDR3 loop reads CASSSLAGEDNEQFF. CDR3 sequence (DNA): TGTGCCAGCAGTTCCCTAGCGGGAGAGGACAATGAGCAGTTCTTC.

A note on this clonotype: One junction end does not reproduce the germline sequence, and a read error may be involved. This chain joins TRBV10-3 and TRBJ2-5; TRBD2 matches 8 bases. The CDR3 runs to 16 residues. The germline gives CDR1 ENHRY, CDR2 SYGVKD. CDR3 bases: TGTGCCATCAGCGAGTCGACCGGGACTAGTTTAGAGACCCAGTACTTC. This codes for CAISESTGTSLETQYF.

This clonotype was detected only a few times. The rearrangement links TRBV20-1 to TRBJ2-5; 10 bases agree with TRBD1. After removal of 3 bases from V and 3 bases from J, the junction contained 4 bases not matched to a gene. In germline, CDR1 is DFQATT, CDR2 SNEGSKA (reference sequence). The CDR3 contains 14 residues. As DNA, the CDR3 is TGCAGTGCTAGCAGCGGGACAGGGGAAGAGACCCAGTACTTC. This codes for CSASSGTGEETQYF.

This clonotype was seen a handful of times. The CDR3 spells CSVEDLAGLRSVEQFF. The CDR3 coding sequence is TGCAGCGTTGAAGACCTAGCGGGGTTGAGATCGGTTGAGCAGTTCTTC. V is TRBV29-1 and J is TRBJ2-1, with TRBD2 matching 9 bases. Germline-derived CDR1 and CDR2 are SQVTM and ANQGSEA. The V and J ends lost 0 bases and 9 bases, in that order; junction bases with no gene match: 12. This CDR3 contains 16 residues.

The CDR3 loop reads CASSLATVNEQFF. DNA of the CDR3: TGTGCCAGCAGCTTAGCGACAGTCAATGAGCAGTTCTTC. The rearrangement joins TRBV11-2 to TRBJ2-1; a possible D gene is TRBD1 (5 bases). The V gene's germline CDR1 is SGHAT and CDR2 FQNNGV. V dropped 1 base and J dropped 6 bases, with 7 bases sitting between them. The CDR3 has 13 residues.

The rearrangement joins TRBV7-9 to TRBJ1-2, with TRBD1 as a possible D gene (5 bases). This CDR3 spans 14 amino acids. Looked up from germline, CDR1 is SEHNR and CDR2 is FQNEAQ (reference sequence). V was trimmed by 8 bases and J by 3 bases, leaving 16 bases between them. The CDR3, as DNA: TGTGCCAGCCGCGGCGGGGCAGCGGACTATGGCTACACCTTC. It translates to CASRGGAADYGYTF.

The V call is TRBV27, the J call TRBJ2-3; TRBD1 matches at 9 bases. CDR1 and CDR2 from the germline V gene are MNHEY and SMNVEV (reference sequence). CDR3 size: 15 residues. The V and J ends lost 6 bases and 4 bases, in that order; junction bases with no gene match: 8. CDR3 nucleotides: TGTGCCAGCAGCCCCCGTCGGACAGGGGCAGATACGCAGTATTTT. The encoded protein is CASSPRRTGADTQYF.

The sample holds a few counts of this clonotype. This sequence joins TRBV5-1 and TRBJ2-1, with TRBD1 identical over 9 bases. The CDR3 loop spans 15 amino acids. V gave up 4 bases and J gave up 5 bases; unmatched junction bases: 7. CDR1 is SGHRS and CDR2 is YFSETQ in the germline V gene. The chain's CDR3 is CASSQRTGDNNEQFF. The CDR3 DNA reads TGCGCCAGCAGCCAGAGGACAGGGGACAACAATGAGCAGTTCTTC.

This clonotype was detected only a few times. J is TRBJ2-1 and V is TRBV5-6; TRBD2 matches at 9 bases. This CDR3 has 16 residues. Germline V CDR1 and CDR2: SGHDT, YYEEEE. Trimming cost V 2 bases and J 4 bases; bases outside gene matches: 7. This chain's CDR3 is CASSLSTTSGYNEQFF. As DNA, the CDR3 is TGTGCCAGCAGCTTATCGACGACTAGCGGTTACAATGAGCAGTTCTTC.

This clonotype came up a few times. V and J are TRBV5-1 and TRBJ2-1, with 14 positions matching TRBD2. CDR1 and CDR2 (germline): SGHRS, YFSETQ. With V trimmed by 1 base and J by 3 bases, 6 bases remained unmatched. The length of the CDR3 is 18 residues. The DNA for the CDR3 is TGCGCCAGCAGCTTGTGGACTAGCGGGAGGAGGGACTACAATGAGCAGTTCTTC. Its protein is CASSLWTSGRRDYNEQFF.

This chain joins TRBV3-1 and TRBJ2-2, with a weak D call TRBD1 (6 bases). V dropped 5 bases and J dropped 3 bases, with 13 bases sitting between them. The CDR3 contains 15 residues. Germline V gene data show CDR1 as LGHDT and CDR2 as YNNKEL (reference sequence). The CDR3 sequence is CASSEQGVDTGELFF. The CDR3 nucleotides are TGTGCCAGCAGCGAACAGGGAGTGGACACCGGGGAGCTGTTTTTT.

The chain carries TRBV28 and TRBJ2-6; a possible D gene is TRBD2 (6 bases). With 4 bases removed from V and 0 bases from J, the gap between germline ends came to 10 bases. Germline CDR1 reads MDHEN; CDR2 reads SYDVKM. CDR3 length: 16 residues. The CDR3 DNA is TGTGCCAGCAGTTCCCCGGGGGACTCTGGGGCCAACGTCCTGACTTTC. It yields the protein CASSSPGDSGANVLTF.

This chain uses TRBV6-5 with TRBJ1-2, with D possibly being TRBD1 (6 bases). The V end was cut by 0 bases, the J end by 3 bases, with 14 bases between. CDR1 and CDR2 (germline): MNHEY, SVGAGI. This CDR3 is 16 amino acids long. The CDR3, as DNA: TGTGCCAGCAGTTACTCCGATCCGACAGGATACTATGGCTACACCTTC. This codes for CASSYSDPTGYYGYTF.

This clonotype was recorded a few times. The V call is TRBV4-3, the J call TRBJ2-7, with 7 bases lining up with TRBD2. Germline values: CDR1 LGHNA, CDR2 YSLEER. V dropped 2 bases and J dropped 3; count of bases not matched to a gene: 7. This CDR3 is built from 15 residues. The CDR3 coding sequence is TGCGCCAGCAGCCAAAGGCGGGAGAAGTACTACGAGCAGTACTTC. As protein: CASSQRREKYYEQYF.

This clonotype showed up just a few times. This chain joins TRBV7-9 and TRBJ2-2, with D tentatively TRBD2 (6 bases). The germline V gene has CDR1 SEHNR and CDR2 FQNEAQ (reference sequence). The CDR3 sequence is 15 residues long. The V end lost 7 bases, the J end lost 5 bases, and 17 bases lay between the germline ends. This CDR3 reads CASTRPAGRTGELFF. Here the CDR3 DNA reads TGTGCCAGCACTCGGCCGGCGGGGAGAACCGGGGAGCTGTTTTTT.

This clonotype was observed a handful of times. This chain joins TRBV20-1 and TRBJ2-3, with 16 nucleotides matching TRBD2. There are 16 residues in the CDR3. Germline V lookup: CDR1 DFQATT, CDR2 SNEGSKA (reference sequence). With V trimmed by 4 bases and J by 3 bases, 4 bases remained unmatched. This CDR3 reads CSATGTSGGATDTQYF. CDR3 sequence (DNA): TGCAGTGCTACCGGGACTAGCGGGGGGGCGACAGATACGCAGTATTTT.

The chain employs TRBV20-1 and TRBJ1-6; a weak D match, TRBD1 (5 bases). Deletions cut 0 bases from V and 8 bases from J, with 11 bases between. This CDR3 is 14 amino acids long. The V gene's germline CDR1 is DFQATT and CDR2 SNEGSKA (reference sequence). CDR3 nucleotide sequence: TGCAGTGCTAGAGAGCAAGCAGGGTATTCACCCCTCCACTTT. Protein product: CSAREQAGYSPLHF.

In its sample, this clonotype was seen a few times. The chain recombines TRBV5-1 with TRBJ2-3; D gene ambiguous. This CDR3 spans 15 amino acids. The germline V and J ends were trimmed by 5 bases and 3 bases, with 16 bases remaining between them. The germline V gene has CDR1 SGHRS and CDR2 YFSETQ. CDR3 sequence (DNA): TGCGCCAGCAGTGCTCAAAACATCGGGACAGATACGCAGTATTTT. This translates into CASSAQNIGTDTQYF.

V usage is TRBV5-1 and J usage is TRBJ2-1; D gene uncertain. This CDR3 is built from 14 residues. V lost 4 bases, J lost 2 bases, and 10 bases lay in between. Germline-derived CDR1 and CDR2 are SGHRS and YFSETQ. CDR3 residues: CASSRAKAYNEQFF. The CDR3 region has the DNA TGCGCCAGCAGCCGGGCTAAAGCCTACAATGAGCAGTTCTTC.

This clonotype has more than one count but fewer than ten. The chain links TRBV2 to TRBJ2-5, with 10 bases aligning to TRBD2. V shed 3 bases and J 0 bases; nucleotides not matched to a gene: 1. The CDR3 length is 15 residues. CDR1 is SNHLY, CDR2 FYNNEI, per germline. The CDR3 DNA follows: TGTGCCAGCAGTGAGGGACTAGCGAACCAAGAGACCCAGTACTTC. Translated, it gives CASSEGLANQETQYF. Variable domain in full (rest from reference TRBV2 and TRBJ2-5): EPEVTQTPSHQVTQMGQEVILRCVPISNHLYFYWYRQILGQKVEFLVSFYNNEISEKSEIFDDQFSVERPDGSNFTLKIRSTKLEDSAMYFCASSEGLANQETQYFGPGTRLLVL.

The chain couples TRBV28 to TRBJ1-1; 9 positions agree with TRBD1. V lost 8 bases, J lost 7 bases, and 20 bases stayed unmatched. Germline CDR1 is MDHEN and CDR2 is SYDVKM. The CDR3 sequence is 17 residues long. The chain's CDR3 is CASGSSRGQGRFGEAFF. CDR3 nucleotides: TGTGCCAGCGGATCGAGTCGGGGACAGGGAAGGTTTGGTGAAGCTTTCTTT.

This clonotype showed up just a few times. The genes are TRBV20-1 and TRBJ2-1, with 8 bases identical to TRBD2. The V gene end was trimmed by 5 bases and the J gene end by 8 bases; junction bases not matched to a gene: 11. Germline V gene data show CDR1 as DFQATT and CDR2 as SNEGSKA (reference sequence). The CDR3 is 14 residues long. The CDR3 region has the DNA TGCAGTGCTCGTAGCGGGACGAGGGGGGATGAGCAGTTCTTC. It translates to CSARSGTRGDEQFF.